Each of the 14 T cell receptor beta chains below was sequenced from the same sample in a study of T cell clonotyping in hematopoietic cell transplantation. Assay: immunoSEQ multiplex PCR; the TCRdb copy retains only in-frame clones and omits some. The sample includes some 40,000 clones, 94% seen only once; the top ten take more than 0.7%. The sample taken for sequencing was peripheral blood mononuclear cells. These receptor sequences come from a woman between 50 and 59 years old in good health. Some clones in this sample may be carry-over from other donors' samples.

The genes are TRBV29-1 and TRBJ2-2; D ambiguous. V was pared by 4 bases and J by 1 base, with 4 bases between. Germline-derived CDR1 and CDR2 are SQVTM and ANQGSEA. This CDR3 region has 12 residues. The CDR3 spells CSVGENTGELFF. The CDR3 DNA is TGCAGCGTTGGAGAGAACACCGGGGAGCTGTTTTTT.

The rearrangement joins TRBV4-2 to TRBJ2-5, with TRBD1 matching 8 bases. Germline V CDR1 and CDR2: LGHNA, YNFKEQ. V was clipped by 3 bases and J by 0 bases; unmatched bases: 6. CDR3 size: 16 residues. Written as DNA, the CDR3 is TGTGCCAGCAGCCATCCCGGGACAGGCCACCAAGAGACCCAGTACTTC. Protein sequence: CASSHPGTGHQETQYF.

The rearrangement joins TRBV19 to TRBJ1-5; the match to TRBD1 covers 10 bases. The CDR3 consists of 14 residues. Germline trimming cut 6 bases from V and 6 bases from J; bases unmatched to any gene: 5. CDR1 and CDR2 (germline): LNHDA, SQIVND (reference sequence). CDR3 nucleotides: TGTGCCAGTAGAGACAGGGGGCGTAGTCAGCCCCAGCATTTT. As protein: CASRDRGRSQPQHF.

The chain has TRBV13 and TRBJ1-1; 7 bases are a match to TRBD1. J gave up 5 bases and V 5 bases, and 5 bases lay outside the gene matches. CDR1 and CDR2 (germline): PRHDT, FYEKMQ (reference sequence). CDR3 length: 13 amino acids. Written as DNA, the CDR3 is TGTGCCAGCAGCCGGACACAGGGGACTGAAGCTTTCTTT. Translated: CASSRTQGTEAFF.

This chain connects TRBV29-1 to TRBJ1-2, with D possibly being TRBD1 (5 bases). Per germline, CDR1 SQVTM and CDR2 ANQGSEA. The CDR3 is 14 amino acids. Trimming shortened V by 1 base and J by 4 bases, and 13 bases separated the two germline ends. CDR3 protein: CSVEGGNRGYGYTF. CDR3 nucleotides: TGCAGCGTTGAAGGGGGGAACCGCGGCTATGGCTACACCTTC.

The genes are TRBV7-6 and TRBJ1-1; the match to TRBD1 covers 7 bases. The V and J ends lost 5 bases and 10 bases, in that order; junction bases with no gene match: 13. Germline V gene lookup returns CDR1 SGHVS and CDR2 FNYEAQ. The CDR3 spans 14 residues. The CDR3 DNA reads as TGTGCCAGCAGCGGATCGGGACAGCCTCTTGGAGCTTTCTTT. Residues: CASSGSGQPLGAFF.

The V and J genes are TRBV4-2 and TRBJ1-4, with TRBD1 as a possible D gene (5 bases). CDR1 is LGHNA and CDR2 is YNFKEQ in the germline V gene. V lost 0 bases and J 3 bases, leaving 11 bases between the germline ends. The CDR3 consists of 16 residues. The CDR3 DNA reads as TGTGCCAGCAGCCAAGATTCAGGGCCCGCTAATGAAAAACTGTTTTTT. It encodes CASSQDSGPANEKLFF.

The chain is built from TRBV5-1 and TRBJ2-1; D possibly corresponds to TRBD2 (6 bases). Trimming took 4 bases from V and 7 from J, leaving 9 bases between them. The CDR3 contains 12 residues. CDR1 and CDR2 from the germline V gene are SGHRS and YFSETQ. This CDR3 is CASSGGWNEQFF. The CDR3 DNA reads TGCGCCAGCAGCGGGGGGTGGAATGAGCAGTTCTTC. Supplemented by reference TRBV5-1 and TRBJ2-1, the full variable domain reads KAGVTQTPRYLIKTRGQQVTLSCSPISGHRSVSWYQQTPGQGLQFLFEYFSETQRNKGNFPGRFSGRQFSNSRSEMNVSTLELGDSALYLCASSGGWNEQFFGPGTRLTVL.

J is TRBJ1-5 and V is TRBV19, with a tentative D call TRBD1 (6 bases). The CDR3 runs to 15 residues. Trimming pared 5 bases from V and 5 bases from J, leaving 16 bases between. CDR1 is LNHDA, CDR2 SQIVND, per germline (reference sequence). The CDR3 loop reads CASSLRGPGDQPQHF. For the CDR3, the DNA is TGTGCCAGTAGTCTCCGGGGGCCGGGGGATCAGCCCCAGCATTTT.

As for this clone: It is unclear where the CDR3 begins or ends on the DNA, so no DNA is shown, and the CDR3 is as TCRdb lists it. The V gene is TRBV28, the J gene TRBJ2-7; no DNA check was done on the table's D call, TRBD2. The V gene's germline CDR1 is MDHEN and CDR2 SYDVKM. The CDR3 is made up of 15 amino acids, end residues included. The CDR3 region is CASSDFRGRPYEQYF.

The gene calls are TRBV19 and TRBJ2-2; 11 nucleotides match TRBD2. Per the germline V gene, CDR1 is LNHDA and CDR2 is SQIVND (reference sequence). The ends lost 1 base at V and 3 bases at J; junction bases unmatched: 7. This CDR3 contains 18 residues. CDR3 sequence: CASSIGPGLADYTGELFF. Here the CDR3 DNA reads TGTGCCAGTAGTATAGGTCCGGGACTAGCGGACTACACCGGGGAGCTGTTTTTT. Based on the CDR3 plus reference TRBV19 and TRBJ2-2, the full variable domain is DGGITQSPKYLFRKEGQNVTLSCEQNLNHDAMYWYRQDPGQGLRLIYYSQIVNDFQKGDIAEGYSVSREKKESFPLTVTSAQKNPTAFYLCASSIGPGLADYTGELFFGEGSRLTVL.

V is TRBV6-5 and J is TRBJ1-1, with D possibly being TRBD1 (5 bases). Looked up from germline, CDR1 is MNHEY and CDR2 is SVGAGI. V was clipped by 5 bases and J by 1 base, with 11 bases between them. There are 14 residues in the CDR3. The CDR3: CASSLGERNTEAFF. The DNA of the CDR3 is TGTGCCAGCAGTCTGGGGGAAAGGAACACTGAAGCTTTCTTT.

The table lists this clone with a count of one. J is TRBJ1-4 and V is TRBV7-9; 7 bases are shared with TRBD1. The CDR3 is made up of 14 amino acids. Trimming cost V 3 bases and J 3 bases; bases outside gene matches: 1. CDR1 is SEHNR, CDR2 FQNEAQ, per germline (reference sequence). The CDR3 protein is CASSLGTANEKLFF. In DNA, the CDR3 is TGTGCCAGCAGCTTGGGGACAGCTAATGAAAAACTGTTTTTT. The full variable domain, its missing parts supplied by reference TRBV7-9 and TRBJ1-4, is DTGVSQNPRHKITKRGQNVTFRCDPISEHNRLYWYRQTLGQGPEFLTYFQNEAQLEKSRLLSDRFSAERPKGSFSTLEIQRTEQGDSAMYLCASSLGTANEKLFFGSGTQLSVL.

The genes are TRBV9 and TRBJ2-4, with a tentative D call TRBD2 (5 bases). Per the germline V gene, CDR1 is SGDLS and CDR2 is YYNGEE. There are 13 residues in the CDR3. Trimming shortened V by 4 bases and J by 8 bases, and 13 bases separated the two germline ends. CDR3 DNA: TGTGCCAGCAGCCCAGGACTTGTCGACATTCAGTACTTC. Translating gives CASSPGLVDIQYF.